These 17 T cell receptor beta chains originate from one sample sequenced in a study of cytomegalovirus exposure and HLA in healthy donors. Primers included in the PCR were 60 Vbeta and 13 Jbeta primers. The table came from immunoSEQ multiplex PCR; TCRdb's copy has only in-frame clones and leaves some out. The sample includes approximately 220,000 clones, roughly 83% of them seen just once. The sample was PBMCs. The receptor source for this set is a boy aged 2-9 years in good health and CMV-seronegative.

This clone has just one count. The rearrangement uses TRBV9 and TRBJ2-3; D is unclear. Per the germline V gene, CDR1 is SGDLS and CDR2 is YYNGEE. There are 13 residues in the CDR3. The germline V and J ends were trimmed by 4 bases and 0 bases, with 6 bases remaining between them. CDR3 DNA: TGTGCCAGCAGCCCTCTCAGCACAGATACGCAGTATTTT. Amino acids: CASSPLSTDTQYF.

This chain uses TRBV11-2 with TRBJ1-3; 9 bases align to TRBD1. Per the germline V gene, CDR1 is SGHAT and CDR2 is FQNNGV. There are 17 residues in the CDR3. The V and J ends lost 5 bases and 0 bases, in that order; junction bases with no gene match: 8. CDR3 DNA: TGTGCCAGCAGCCGAGGGACAGGGCCCTCCTCTGGAAACACCATATATTTT. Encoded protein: CASSRGTGPSSGNTIYF. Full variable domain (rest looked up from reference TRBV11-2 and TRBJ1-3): EAGVAQSPRYKIIEKRQSVAFWCNPISGHATLYWYQQILGQGPKLLIQFQNNGVVDDSQLPKDRFSAERLKGVDSTLKIQPAKLEDSAVYLCASSRGTGPSSGNTIYFGEGSWLTVV.

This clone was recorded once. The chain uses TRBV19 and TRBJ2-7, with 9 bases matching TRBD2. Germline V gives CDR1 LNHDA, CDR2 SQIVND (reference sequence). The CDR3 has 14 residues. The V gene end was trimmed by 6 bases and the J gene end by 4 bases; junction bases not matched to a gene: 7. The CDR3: CASRGSGSQYEQYF. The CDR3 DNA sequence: TGTGCCAGTAGGGGTAGCGGGAGCCAGTACGAGCAGTACTTC. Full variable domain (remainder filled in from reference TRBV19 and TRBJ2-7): DGGITQSPKYLFRKEGQNVTLSCEQNLNHDAMYWYRQDPGQGLRLIYYSQIVNDFQKGDIAEGYSVSREKKESFPLTVTSAQKNPTAFYLCASRGSGSQYEQYFGPGTRLTVT.

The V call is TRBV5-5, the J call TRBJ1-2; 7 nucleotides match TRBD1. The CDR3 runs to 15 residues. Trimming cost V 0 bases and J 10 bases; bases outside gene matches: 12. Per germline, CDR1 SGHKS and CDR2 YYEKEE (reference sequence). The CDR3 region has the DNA TGTGCCAGCAGCTTGGTTAGTCGGACAGGCGGTCACTACACCTTC. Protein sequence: CASSLVSRTGGHYTF.

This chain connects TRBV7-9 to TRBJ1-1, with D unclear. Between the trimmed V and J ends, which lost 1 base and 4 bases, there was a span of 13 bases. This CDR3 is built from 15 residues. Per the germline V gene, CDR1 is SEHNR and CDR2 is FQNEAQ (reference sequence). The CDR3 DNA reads TGTGCCAGCAGCTTAGACGCGGGTCGGGGCACTGAAGCTTTCTTT. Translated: CASSLDAGRGTEAFF.

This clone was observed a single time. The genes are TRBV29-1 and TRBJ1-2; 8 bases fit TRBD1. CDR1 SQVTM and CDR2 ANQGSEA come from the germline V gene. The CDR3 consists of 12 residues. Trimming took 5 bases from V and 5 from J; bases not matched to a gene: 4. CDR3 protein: CSVQGAEYGYTF. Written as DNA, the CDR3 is TGCAGCGTTCAGGGGGCAGAATATGGCTACACCTTC.

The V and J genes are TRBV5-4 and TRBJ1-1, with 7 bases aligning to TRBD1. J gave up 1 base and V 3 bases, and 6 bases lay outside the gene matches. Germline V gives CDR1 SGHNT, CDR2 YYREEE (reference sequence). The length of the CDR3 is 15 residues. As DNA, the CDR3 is TGTGCCAGCAGCTGGGGCGGACAGGCGAACACTGAAGCTTTCTTT. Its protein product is CASSWGGQANTEAFF.

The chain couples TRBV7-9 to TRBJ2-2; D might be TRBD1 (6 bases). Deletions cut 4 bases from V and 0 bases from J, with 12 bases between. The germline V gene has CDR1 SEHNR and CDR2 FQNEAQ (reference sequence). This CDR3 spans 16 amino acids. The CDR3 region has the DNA TGTGCCAGCAGCTCCAGGACAGCCTCGAACACCGGGGAGCTGTTTTTT. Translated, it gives CASSSRTASNTGELFF.

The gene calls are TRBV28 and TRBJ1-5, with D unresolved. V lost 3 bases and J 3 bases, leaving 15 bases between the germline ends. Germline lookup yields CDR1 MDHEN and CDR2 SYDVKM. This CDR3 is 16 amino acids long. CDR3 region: CASSLISGGANQPQHF. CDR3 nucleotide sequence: TGTGCCAGCAGTTTGATTTCAGGAGGAGCCAATCAGCCCCAGCATTTT. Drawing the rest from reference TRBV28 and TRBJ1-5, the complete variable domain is DVKVTQSSRYLVKRTGEKVFLECVQDMDHENMFWYRQDPGLGLRLIYFSYDVKMKEKGDIPEGYSVSREKKERFSLILESASTNQTSMYLCASSLISGGANQPQHFGDGTRLSIL.

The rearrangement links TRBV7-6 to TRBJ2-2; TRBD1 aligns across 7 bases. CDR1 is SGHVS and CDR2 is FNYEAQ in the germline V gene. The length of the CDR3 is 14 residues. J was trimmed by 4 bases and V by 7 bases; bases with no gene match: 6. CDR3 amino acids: CASTGQVATGELFF. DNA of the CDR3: TGTGCCAGCACTGGACAGGTCGCCACCGGGGAGCTGTTTTTT. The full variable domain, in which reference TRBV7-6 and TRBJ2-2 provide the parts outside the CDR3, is GAGVSQSPRYKVTKRGQDVALRCDPISGHVSLYWYRQALGQGPEFLTYFNYEAQQDKSGLPNDRFSAERPEGSISTLTIQRTEQRDSAMYRCASTGQVATGELFFGEGSRLTVL.

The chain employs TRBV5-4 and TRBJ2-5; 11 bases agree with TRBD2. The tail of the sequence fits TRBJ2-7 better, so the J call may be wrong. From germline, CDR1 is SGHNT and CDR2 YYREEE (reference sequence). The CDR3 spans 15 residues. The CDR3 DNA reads TGTGCCAGCAGCTTGGGGCCTAGCGGGAGGAGCGAGCAGTACTTC. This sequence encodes CASSLGPSGRSEQYF.

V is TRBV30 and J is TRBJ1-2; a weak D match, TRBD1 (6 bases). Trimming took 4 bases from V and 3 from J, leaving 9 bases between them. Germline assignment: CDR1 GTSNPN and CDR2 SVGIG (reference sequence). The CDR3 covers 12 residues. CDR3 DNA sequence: TGTGCCTGGACAGGGGATGACTATGGCTACACCTTC. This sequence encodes CAWTGDDYGYTF.

The CDR3 DNA sequence: TGTGCCAGTAGTATGACAGCATATAGCAATCAGCCCCAGCATTTT. Amino acid sequence: CASSMTAYSNQPQHF. This chain connects TRBV19 to TRBJ1-5, with D possibly TRBD1 on 5 matching bases. This CDR3 contains 15 residues. Germline CDR1 reads LNHDA; CDR2 reads SQIVND (reference sequence). Between the trimmed V and J ends, which lost 3 bases and 0 bases, there was a span of 9 bases.

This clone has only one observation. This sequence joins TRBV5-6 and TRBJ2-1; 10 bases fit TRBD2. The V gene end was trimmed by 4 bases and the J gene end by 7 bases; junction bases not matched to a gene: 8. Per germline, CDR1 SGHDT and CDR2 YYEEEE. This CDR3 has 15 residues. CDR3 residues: CASSLELAGVNEQFF. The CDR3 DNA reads TGTGCCAGCAGCCTGGAGCTAGCGGGAGTGAATGAGCAGTTCTTC.

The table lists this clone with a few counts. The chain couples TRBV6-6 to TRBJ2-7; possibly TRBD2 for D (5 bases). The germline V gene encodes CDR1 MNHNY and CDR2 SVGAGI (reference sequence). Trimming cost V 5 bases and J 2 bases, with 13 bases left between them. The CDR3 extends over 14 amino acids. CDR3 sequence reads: CASSPGSAAYEQYF. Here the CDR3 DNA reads TGTGCCAGCAGTCCTGGGAGCGCAGCCTACGAGCAGTACTTC.

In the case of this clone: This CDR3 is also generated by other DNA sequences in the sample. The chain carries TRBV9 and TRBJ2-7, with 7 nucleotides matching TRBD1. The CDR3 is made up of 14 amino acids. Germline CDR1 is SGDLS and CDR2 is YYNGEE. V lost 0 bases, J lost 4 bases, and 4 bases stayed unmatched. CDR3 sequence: CASSVGGGAYEQYF. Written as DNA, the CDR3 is TGTGCCAGCAGCGTAGGAGGGGGCGCTTACGAGCAGTACTTC. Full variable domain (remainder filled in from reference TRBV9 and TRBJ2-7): DSGVTQTPKHLITATGQRVTLRCSPRSGDLSVYWYQQSLDQGLQFLIQYYNGEERAKGNILERFSAQQFPDLHSELNLSSLELGDSALYFCASSVGGGAYEQYFGPGTRLTVT.

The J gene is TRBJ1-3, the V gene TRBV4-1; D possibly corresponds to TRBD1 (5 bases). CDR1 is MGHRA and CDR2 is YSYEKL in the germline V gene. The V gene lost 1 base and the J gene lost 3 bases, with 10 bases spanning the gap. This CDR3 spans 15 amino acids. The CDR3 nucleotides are TGCGCCAGCAGCCAAGCTGGGGCAGGTGGAAACACCATATATTTT. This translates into CASSQAGAGGNTIYF.